These 10 T cell receptor beta chains originate from one sample sequenced in a study of cytomegalovirus exposure and HLA in healthy donors. The PCR made use of 60 Vbeta and 13 Jbeta primers. TCRdb's copy holds only in-frame clones and misses some; the assay was immunoSEQ multiplex PCR. This sample has roughly 160,000 clones, with 84% found just once. Sequencing used PBMCs. The receptors stem from a boy aged 2-15 years in good health and CMV-seronegative.

V usage is TRBV18 and J usage is TRBJ2-3, with 12 nucleotides matching TRBD1. In germline, CDR1 is KGHSH, CDR2 LQKENI. Trimming cost V 6 bases and J 3 bases; bases outside gene matches: 10. The CDR3 is made up of 17 amino acids. CDR3 coding DNA: TGTGCCAGCTCCTACGGGACAGGGGGCGTCAGAACAGATACGCAGTATTTT. It encodes CASSYGTGGVRTDTQYF.

This clone appeared a single time. This chain links TRBV10-3 with TRBJ1-5, with D uncertain. The CDR3 spans 17 residues. Germline-derived CDR1 and CDR2 are ENHRY and SYGVKD. V lost 4 bases, J lost 2 bases, and 18 bases lay in between. The CDR3 coding sequence is TGTGCCATCAGTGCAGCAGCGCCAGCAAAGGGCAATCAGCCCCAGCATTTT. It codes for CAISAAAPAKGNQPQHF.

The gene calls are TRBV6-1 and TRBJ2-5; D is perhaps TRBD2 (6 bases). V was trimmed by 2 bases and J by 2 bases, leaving 12 bases between them. Germline V gene data show CDR1 as MNHNS and CDR2 as SASEGT. The CDR3 runs to 15 residues. The CDR3 loop reads CASSEWASVQETQYF. CDR3 coding DNA: TGTGCCAGCAGTGAATGGGCTAGCGTACAAGAGACCCAGTACTTC.

J is TRBJ2-3 and V is TRBV5-1; 13 bases match TRBD2. This CDR3 contains 17 residues. Germline trimming cut 4 bases from V and 2 bases from J; bases unmatched to any gene: 7. Germline V gene sequence: CDR1 SGHRS, CDR2 YFSETQ. The CDR3 coding sequence is TGCGCCAGCAGCCCCGGACTAGCGGGAGCCTACACAGATACGCAGTATTTT. Translating gives CASSPGLAGAYTDTQYF.

For this clone: The identical CDR3 is also encoded by other nucleotide sequences in the sample. The chain links TRBV28 to TRBJ2-7; weak D call: TRBD1 (5 bases). Germline V gene sequence: CDR1 MDHEN, CDR2 SYDVKM. V dropped 6 bases and J dropped 4 bases, with 10 bases sitting between them. CDR3 size: 12 residues. CDR3 region: CASSPDSYEQYF. The CDR3 DNA reads as TGTGCCAGCAGCCCAGACAGTTACGAGCAGTACTTC.

This clone was counted a single time. V usage is TRBV4-1 and J usage is TRBJ2-1, with TRBD2 matching over 7 bases. The CDR3 runs to 15 residues. Trimming cost V 1 base and J 7 bases; bases outside gene matches: 7. The germline V gene has CDR1 MGHRA and CDR2 YSYEKL. The CDR3 region is CASSQVTSRLNEQFF. The CDR3 DNA is TGCGCCAGCAGCCAAGTGACTAGCCGGCTAAATGAGCAGTTCTTC.

The CDR3 loop is CASRTTGDYEQYF. The CDR3 DNA reads TGTGCCAGCAGAACGACAGGAGACTACGAGCAGTACTTC. The chain has TRBV7-9 and TRBJ2-7; TRBD1 might be the D (6 bases). V was pared by 6 bases and J by 3 bases, with 12 bases between. Germline loops: CDR1 SEHNR, CDR2 FQNEAQ (reference sequence). There are 13 residues in the CDR3. The full variable domain, its missing parts supplied by reference TRBV7-9 and TRBJ2-7, is DTGVSQNPRHKITKRGQNVTFRCDPISEHNRLYWYRQTLGQGPEFLTYFQNEAQLEKSRLLSDRFSAERPKGSFSTLEIQRTEQGDSAMYLCASRTTGDYEQYFGPGTRLTVT.

CDR3 sequence (DNA): TGTGCCAGCAGTAGGGCTAGCGGGAGTTACAATGAGCAGTTCTTC. Residues: CASSRASGSYNEQFF. V usage is TRBV2 and J usage is TRBJ2-1, with 10 bases lining up with TRBD2. The CDR3 extends over 15 amino acids. J gave up 4 bases and V 5 bases, and 5 bases lay outside the gene matches. CDR1 and CDR2 from the germline V gene are SNHLY and FYNNEI.

The J gene is TRBJ1-2, the V gene TRBV7-9; D gene ambiguous. The V gene's germline CDR1 is SEHNR and CDR2 FQNEAQ (reference sequence). This CDR3 is 14 amino acids long. V lost 2 bases and J 5 bases, leaving 12 bases between the germline ends. The CDR3 DNA follows: TGTGCCAGCAGCTTACCCGCGGTCCAGTATGGCTACACCTTC. It yields the protein CASSLPAVQYGYTF. The full variable domain, its missing parts supplied by reference TRBV7-9 and TRBJ1-2, is DTGVSQNPRHKITKRGQNVTFRCDPISEHNRLYWYRQTLGQGPEFLTYFQNEAQLEKSRLLSDRFSAERPKGSFSTLEIQRTEQGDSAMYLCASSLPAVQYGYTFGSGTRLTVV.

The V gene is TRBV28, the J gene TRBJ2-7, with a weak D call TRBD2 (6 bases). Germline V CDR1 and CDR2: MDHEN, SYDVKM. This CDR3 is built from 17 residues. The V gene lost 6 bases and the J gene lost 0 bases, with 21 bases spanning the gap. This chain's CDR3 is CASRELEGPSLSYEQYF. The CDR3 nucleotides are TGTGCCAGCAGGGAGCTGGAGGGTCCCTCCCTCTCCTACGAGCAGTACTTC. The full variable domain, rest sourced from reference TRBV28 and TRBJ2-7, is DVKVTQSSRYLVKRTGEKVFLECVQDMDHENMFWYRQDPGLGLRLIYFSYDVKMKEKGDIPEGYSVSREKKERFSLILESASTNQTSMYLCASRELEGPSLSYEQYFGPGTRLTVT.